Presented here are 30 T cell receptor beta chains from one specimen sequenced in a study of CD8 T cells in Susac syndrome. RNA, at roughly 0.45 to 1 ug, was reverse transcribed with random hexamers. Each CDR3 protein gets one entry after TCRdb re-called the immunoSEQ multiplex PCR reads with MiXCR. The sample holds 150,000 to 200,000 distinct CDR3 sequences; around 95% are singletons and the top ten take about 0.14%. The sequencing input was CD4+ T cells from PBMCs. These receptors were taken from a human donor in good health.

This chain joins TRBV7-2 and TRBJ2-3; D is unresolved. The V and J ends lost 1 base and 2 bases respectively, with 7 bases between them. Germline CDR1 is SGHTA and CDR2 is FQGNSA. This CDR3 contains 14 residues. As DNA, the CDR3 is TGTGCCAGCAGCTTAGTAGGCAACACAGATACGCAGTATTTT. Encoded protein: CASSLVGNTDTQYF.

This clonotype has only one observation. This chain joins TRBV29-1 and TRBJ1-1; D is unresolved. In germline, CDR1 is SQVTM, CDR2 ANQGSEA. CDR3 length: 11 residues. Trimming left V 5 bases short and J 7 bases short, with 11 bases between. The CDR3 nucleotides read TGCAGCGTTACTTTGTATGGTGAAGCTTTCTTT. Its translation: CSVTLYGEAFF. Drawing the rest from reference TRBV29-1 and TRBJ1-1, the complete variable domain is SAVISQKPSRDICQRGTSLTIQCQVDSQVTMMFWYRQQPGQSLTLIATANQGSEATYESGFVIDKFPISRPNLTFSTLTVSNMSPEDSSIYLCSVTLYGEAFFGQGTRLTVV.

V gene TRBV11-3 combines with J gene TRBJ2-1; perhaps TRBD2 as D (5 bases). The CDR3 runs to 13 residues. Germline V lookup: CDR1 SGHNT, CDR2 YENEEA. V lost 4 bases to trimming and J lost 4 bases, with 8 bases between them. CDR3 region: CASSSDLYNEQFF. The CDR3 coding sequence is TGTGCCAGCAGCTCGGACTTGTACAATGAGCAGTTCTTC.

V usage is TRBV12-5 and J usage is TRBJ1-1; D is unclear. Germline V gene lookup returns CDR1 LGHNT and CDR2 FRNRAP. This CDR3 has 14 residues. V lost 1 base, J lost 7 bases, and 13 bases lay in between. The CDR3 coding sequence is TGTGCTAGTGGTTTGGGGGGAGCGGGTGGTGAAGCTTTCTTT. It translates to CASGLGGAGGEAFF.

The gene calls are TRBV6-2 or TRBV6-3 and TRBJ2-7; D uncertain. There are 15 residues in the CDR3. The V gene lost 2 bases and the J gene lost 0 bases, with 11 bases spanning the gap. Germline V CDR1 and CDR2: MNHEY, SVGEGT. The CDR3 sequence: CASSYDGRLSYEQYF. Written as DNA, the CDR3 is TGTGCCAGCAGTTACGACGGACGTCTCTCCTACGAGCAGTACTTC.

This clonotype appeared a single time. The rearrangement uses TRBV3-1 and TRBJ2-2; TRBD2 matches 9 bases. CDR3 length: 20 amino acids. Germline V gives CDR1 LGHDT, CDR2 YNNKEL (reference sequence). V was pared by 4 bases and J by 0 bases, with 15 bases of the junction left unmatched. In nucleotides, the CDR3 is TGTGCCAGCAGCCCCCTCGGGGGCCAAGCGGGGGGCGCGAACACCGGGGAGCTGTTTTTT. Translating gives CASSPLGGQAGGANTGELFF.

CDR3 residues: CATSDPGTGTGGELFF. CDR3 nucleotide sequence: TGTGCCACCAGTGATCCCGGGACTGGAACCGGCGGGGAGCTGTTTTTT. The gene calls are TRBV24-1 and TRBJ2-2; TRBD2 is a possible D gene (6 bases). The CDR3 loop spans 16 amino acids. Germline CDR1 is KGHDR and CDR2 is SFDVKD. V shed 3 bases and J shed 7 bases, with 17 bases lying between them.

This rearrangement joins TRBV6-5 to TRBJ2-4; no clear D gene. The germline gives CDR1 MNHEY, CDR2 SVGAGI. The V end lost 0 bases, the J end lost 13 bases, and 7 bases lay between the germline ends. The CDR3 runs to 11 residues. The CDR3 DNA reads TGTGCCAGCAGTTACTCCGGGCAGCAGTACTTC. It yields the protein CASSYSGQQYF.

This clonotype has a single count. This sequence joins TRBV15 and TRBJ2-1; 10 positions match TRBD2. This CDR3 is 15 amino acids long. V lost 0 bases and J lost 8; bases outside the gene matches: 4. The V gene's germline CDR1 is LNHNV and CDR2 YYDKDF (reference sequence). The CDR3 DNA reads as TGTGCCACCAGCAGAGACCTAGCGGGGGCAGATGAGCAGTTCTTC. Protein sequence: CATSRDLAGADEQFF.

The gene calls are TRBV29-1 and TRBJ1-1; D is unresolved. This CDR3 is built from 13 residues. Germline loops: CDR1 SQVTM, CDR2 ANQGSEA. V gave up 7 bases and J gave up 9 bases, with 21 bases separating them. The CDR3: CSARPNFNNQAFF. CDR3 nucleotide sequence: TGCAGCGCCCGACCCAACTTCAACAATCAAGCTTTCTTT. The whole variable domain, remainder taken from reference TRBV29-1 and TRBJ1-1, is SAVISQKPSRDICQRGTSLTIQCQVDSQVTMMFWYRQQPGQSLTLIATANQGSEATYESGFVIDKFPISRPNLTFSTLTVSNMSPEDSSIYLCSARPNFNNQAFFGQGTRLTVV.

The V call is TRBV20-1, the J call TRBJ1-2, with D unclear. The germline V gene has CDR1 DFQATT and CDR2 SNEGSKA (reference sequence). This CDR3 spans 13 amino acids. Trimming shortened V by 7 bases and J by 4 bases, and 16 bases separated the two germline ends. CDR3 in DNA: TGCAGTGGAAGAGACCACTCTTTCTATGGCTACACCTTC. Its protein is CSGRDHSFYGYTF.

V is TRBV5-4 and J is TRBJ1-2; 7 nucleotides align to TRBD1. The CDR3 extends over 15 amino acids. V lost 0 bases to trimming and J lost 0 bases; unmatched junction nucleotides: 2. Germline V gene data show CDR1 as SGHNT and CDR2 as YYREEE (reference sequence). CDR3 in DNA: TGTGCCAGCAGCTTGGGAGGGACAGCTAACTATGGCTACACCTTC. Translating gives CASSLGGTANYGYTF.

This clonotype was seen a few times. V is TRBV7-2 and J is TRBJ2-2, with 8 bases aligning to TRBD1. Germline CDR1 and CDR2: SGHTA and FQGNSA. V lost 5 bases and J lost 8; bases outside the gene matches: 1. The CDR3 length is 12 residues. CDR3 coding DNA: TGTGCCAGCAGCCGACAGGGGGGGGAGCTGTTTTTT. Amino acid sequence: CASSRQGGELFF.

The chain has TRBV12-3 or TRBV12-4 and TRBJ1-6; a possible D gene is TRBD1 (5 bases). This CDR3 is built from 14 residues. Trimming shortened V by 3 bases and J by 10 bases, and 13 bases separated the two germline ends. DNA for the CDR3: TGTGCCAGCAGTTTGTGGGACCTAGCCTCACCCCTCCACTTT. Its protein is CASSLWDLASPLHF.

This clonotype was observed once. The chain links TRBV3-1 to TRBJ2-2; no reliable D call. V was clipped by 2 bases and J by 4 bases, with 11 bases between them. This CDR3 spans 15 amino acids. Germline V gene sequence: CDR1 LGHDT, CDR2 YNNKEL (reference sequence). CDR3 region: CASSQMAGLTGELFF. CDR3 bases: TGTGCCAGCAGCCAAATGGCCGGCCTCACCGGGGAGCTGTTTTTT.

This rearrangement joins TRBV9 to TRBJ1-4, with D possibly TRBD1 on 5 matching bases. V shed 0 bases and J shed 7 bases, with 13 bases lying between them. The length of the CDR3 is 15 residues. Germline CDR1 and CDR2: SGDLS and YYNGEE. The chain's CDR3 is CASSVGGGRTEKLFF. Written as DNA, the CDR3 is TGTGCCAGCAGCGTAGGGGGGGGACGGACTGAAAAACTGTTTTTT.

This rearrangement joins TRBV2 to TRBJ2-5; 10 nucleotides align to TRBD2. V shed 10 bases and J 1 base; nucleotides not matched to a gene: 9. Germline loops: CDR1 SNHLY, CDR2 FYNNEI. CDR3 length equals 15 residues. The CDR3 nucleotides read TGTGCCACAAAGGCCCGACTAGCGGGCCAAGAGACCCAGTACTTC. Its translation: CATKARLAGQETQYF. Based on the CDR3 plus reference TRBV2 and TRBJ2-5, the full variable domain is EPEVTQTPSHQVTQMGQEVILRCVPISNHLYFYWYRQILGQKVEFLVSFYNNEISEKSEIFDDQFSVERPDGSNFTLKIRSTKLEDSAMYFCATKARLAGQETQYFGPGTRLLVL.

This clonotype was observed once. The V gene is TRBV7-2, the J gene TRBJ2-1, with D perhaps matching TRBD1 or TRBD2 (6 bases each). The length of the CDR3 is 17 residues. V was cut by 5 bases and J by 9 bases, with 26 bases left in between. The V gene's germline CDR1 is SGHTA and CDR2 FQGNSA. The CDR3 reads CASSRNLASGAAGEQFF. In nucleotides, the CDR3 is TGTGCCAGCAGCCGAAACCTCGCCTCGGGGGCGGCAGGTGAGCAGTTCTTC.

The J gene is TRBJ1-5, the V gene TRBV7-9; D possibly corresponds to TRBD1 (6 bases). V lost 4 bases to trimming and J lost 5 bases, with 24 bases between them. Germline CDR1 and CDR2: SEHNR and FQNEAQ (reference sequence). This CDR3 comprises 18 residues. For the CDR3, the DNA is TGTGCCAGCAGCTCGCTCAAGGGGAGGACAGCGAGGCATCAGCCCCAGCATTTT. Protein sequence: CASSSLKGRTARHQPQHF.

This clonotype was seen only once. In DNA, the CDR3 is TGTGCCAGCTCACCACCAAATGTCGGACAAAACACTGAAGCTTTCTTT. Translation: CASSPPNVGQNTEAFF. This chain joins TRBV18 and TRBJ1-1; possibly TRBD1 for D (5 bases). Trimming left V 0 bases short and J 2 bases short, with 13 bases between. This CDR3 contains 16 residues. From germline, CDR1 is KGHSH and CDR2 LQKENI.

The chain joins TRBV9 to TRBJ2-5; D is possibly TRBD1 (6 bases). Per germline, CDR1 SGDLS and CDR2 YYNGEE. Trimming pared 0 bases from V and 9 bases from J, leaving 15 bases between. The CDR3 contains 14 residues. The CDR3 DNA reads as TGTGCCAGCAGCGTAGCTGCTAGTGGGACATCCCAGTACTTC. Its protein product is CASSVAASGTSQYF.

The chain uses TRBV9 and TRBJ1-6, with D perhaps TRBD1 (6 bases). Trimming cost V 3 bases and J 0 bases, with 10 bases left between them. Germline CDR1 reads SGDLS; CDR2 reads YYNGEE. The CDR3 contains 16 residues. For the CDR3, the DNA is TGTGCCAGCAGCGAAACAGGGAGCTCCTATAATTCACCCCTCCACTTT. Protein product: CASSETGSSYNSPLHF.

The chain carries TRBV7-9 and TRBJ2-2; TRBD1 aligns across 9 bases. The germline CDR1 and CDR2 sequences are SEHNR and FQNEAQ (reference sequence). This CDR3 has 16 residues. V dropped 6 bases and J dropped 4; count of bases not matched to a gene: 9. The CDR3 loop is CASRNSTTGGTGELFF. The CDR3 region has the DNA TGTGCCAGCAGGAACTCAACGACAGGGGGCACCGGGGAGCTGTTTTTT.

This rearrangement joins TRBV7-2 to TRBJ1-2; 8 nucleotides match TRBD1. Germline loops: CDR1 SGHTA, CDR2 FQGNSA. The CDR3 runs to 15 residues. V trimming: 4 bases; J trimming: 0 bases; junction bases outside the gene matches: 4. CDR3 loop: CASSSNRGANYGYTF. Here the CDR3 DNA reads TGTGCCAGCAGCTCCAACAGGGGGGCTAACTATGGCTACACCTTC. Full variable domain (rest looked up from reference TRBV7-2 and TRBJ1-2): GAGVSQSPSNKVTEKGKDVELRCDPISGHTALYWYRQSLGQGLEFLIYFQGNSAPDKSGLPSDRFSAERTGGSVSTLTIQRTQQEDSAVYLCASSSNRGANYGYTFGSGTRLTVV.

V gene TRBV4-2 combines with J gene TRBJ2-7; D unresolved. Germline CDR1 LGHNA, CDR2 YNFKEQ. This CDR3 has 16 residues. The ends were cut back, 0 bases at V and 4 bases at J, with 16 bases in the middle. The CDR3 reads CASSQDAEEPWYEQYF. The CDR3 nucleotides read TGTGCCAGCAGCCAAGACGCCGAGGAACCTTGGTACGAGCAGTACTTC.

V gene TRBV4-2 combines with J gene TRBJ2-5; TRBD2 aligns across 8 bases. Per germline, CDR1 LGHNA and CDR2 YNFKEQ. This CDR3 is built from 15 residues. With V trimmed by 0 bases and J by 5 bases, 5 bases remained unmatched. This CDR3 reads CASSQDLRGVETQYF. In DNA, the CDR3 is TGTGCCAGCAGCCAAGATCTGCGGGGGGTGGAGACCCAGTACTTC.

V usage is TRBV7-3 and J usage is TRBJ1-2, with a tentative D call TRBD1 (5 bases). This CDR3 is 16 amino acids long. Germline CDR1 SGHTA, CDR2 FQGTGA. Trimming removed 5 bases from V and 4 bases from J, with 20 bases in between. CDR3 DNA: TGTGCCAGCAGCCCGAGTTCGGACACTCCTTTCTATGGCTACACCTTC. Translating gives CASSPSSDTPFYGYTF.

This rearrangement joins TRBV7-9 to TRBJ1-6; D remains ambiguous. The V gene's germline CDR1 is SEHNR and CDR2 FQNEAQ (reference sequence). V was pared by 5 bases and J by 10 bases, with 12 bases between. The CDR3 has 13 amino acids. CDR3 DNA: TGTGCCAGCAGCCGAGACCCGGGATCACCCCTCCACTTT. As protein: CASSRDPGSPLHF.

This chain links TRBV12-3 or TRBV12-4 with TRBJ2-3; D gene unclear. The CDR3 consists of 15 residues. Trimming took 5 bases from V and 5 from J, leaving 17 bases between them. The DNA of the CDR3 is TGTGCCAGCAGTCAACCGGGCCCCGTCGGAGATACGCAGTATTTT. It encodes CASSQPGPVGDTQYF.

The gene calls are TRBV5-4 and TRBJ1-1; the match to TRBD1 covers 7 bases. This CDR3 is built from 15 residues. V dropped 0 bases and J dropped 4; count of bases not matched to a gene: 6. Looked up from germline, CDR1 is SGHNT and CDR2 is YYREEE (reference sequence). The CDR3 sequence: CASSLGGSGGTEAFF. As DNA, the CDR3 is TGTGCCAGCAGCTTGGGGGGCTCAGGGGGCACTGAAGCTTTCTTT.